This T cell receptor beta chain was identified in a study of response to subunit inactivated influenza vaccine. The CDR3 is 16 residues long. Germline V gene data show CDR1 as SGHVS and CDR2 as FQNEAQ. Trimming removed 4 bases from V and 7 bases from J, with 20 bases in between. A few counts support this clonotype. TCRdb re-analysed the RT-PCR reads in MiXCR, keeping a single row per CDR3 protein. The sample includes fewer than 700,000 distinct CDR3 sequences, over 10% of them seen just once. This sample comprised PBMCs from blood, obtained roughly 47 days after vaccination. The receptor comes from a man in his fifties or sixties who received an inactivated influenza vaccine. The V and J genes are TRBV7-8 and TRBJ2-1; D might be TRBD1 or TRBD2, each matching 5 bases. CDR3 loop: CASSSTGTTDWNEQFF. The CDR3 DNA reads TGTGCCAGCAGCTCTACCGGGACCACGGACTGGAATGAGCAGTTCTTC.